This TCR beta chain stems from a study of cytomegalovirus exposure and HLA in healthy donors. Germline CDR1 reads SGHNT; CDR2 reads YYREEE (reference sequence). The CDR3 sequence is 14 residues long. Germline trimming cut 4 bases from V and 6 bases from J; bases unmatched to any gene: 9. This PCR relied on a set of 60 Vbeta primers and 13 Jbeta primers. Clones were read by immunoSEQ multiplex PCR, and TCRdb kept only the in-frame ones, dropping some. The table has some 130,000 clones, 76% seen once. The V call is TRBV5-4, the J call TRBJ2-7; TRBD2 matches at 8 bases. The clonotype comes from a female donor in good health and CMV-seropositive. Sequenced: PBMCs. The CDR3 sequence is CASSSGTSRLEQYF. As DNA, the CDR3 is TGTGCCAGCAGCAGCGGGACTAGTCGTCTCGAGCAGTACTTC.